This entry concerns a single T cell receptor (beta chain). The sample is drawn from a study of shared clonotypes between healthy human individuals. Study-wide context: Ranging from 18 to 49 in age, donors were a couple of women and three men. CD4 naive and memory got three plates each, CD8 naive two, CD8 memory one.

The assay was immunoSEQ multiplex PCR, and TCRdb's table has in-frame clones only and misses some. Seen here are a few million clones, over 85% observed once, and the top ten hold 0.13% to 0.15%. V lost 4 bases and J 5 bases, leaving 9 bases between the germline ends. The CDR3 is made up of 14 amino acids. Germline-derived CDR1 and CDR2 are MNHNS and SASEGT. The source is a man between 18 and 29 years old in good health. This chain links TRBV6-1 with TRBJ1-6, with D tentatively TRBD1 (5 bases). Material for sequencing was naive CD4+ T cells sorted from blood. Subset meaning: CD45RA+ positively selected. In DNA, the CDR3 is TGTGCCAGCAGTGGGCAGGGCGATAATTCACCCCTCCACTTT. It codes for CASSGQGDNSPLHF.